The sequence of this TCR beta chain was determined in a study of cytomegalovirus exposure and HLA in healthy donors. Study at large: Among 150 million to 200 million T cells, an earlier analysis found about 100 million unique TCR beta sequences. General study findings and limits: Most TCR sequences were seen very rarely across donors, but some public TCRs occurred in many.

The sample holds one count of this clone. What it binds is not known. It was with 60 Vbeta and 13 Jbeta primers that the PCR ran. Assay used: immunoSEQ multiplex PCR; TCRdb lists only in-frame clones, some missing. The profile shows 190,000 or so clones, more than 80% of them singletons. Healthy bone marrow donors made up the cohort. The receptor's source is a boy aged 10-17 years in good health and CMV-seronegative. Sequencing was done on a sample of PBMCs.

CDR3 residues: CASSFYQGMEKGYGYTF. The CDR3 region has the DNA TGTGCCAGCAGCTTTTATCAGGGTATGGAGAAGGGCTATGGCTACACCTTC. V and J are TRBV11-2 and TRBJ1-2; possible D gene TRBD1, 5 bases. The length of the CDR3 is 17 residues. The germline V gene encodes CDR1 SGHAT and CDR2 FQNNGV. The V and J ends lost 3 bases and 4 bases respectively, with 21 bases between them.